The rows below give T cell receptor beta chains drawn from one sample of a study of CD8 T cells in ankylosing spondylitis. TCRdb recomputed calls from the 5' RACE reads with MiXCR, one row per CDR3 protein. This repertoire shows 300,000 to 350,000 distinct CDR3 sequences, around 10% found once; its top ten account for roughly 9.2%. Material for sequencing was blood, either unsorted or a sorted T cell fraction (not recorded which). These TCRs come from a female donor with ankylosing spondylitis or in good health (not recorded which). CDR3s include the opening cysteine and the closing phenylalanine or tryptophan. D genes are given only for firm matches. Size tells how often a clone was seen (once, few, many) or the class of an expanded clone, and some rows leave it out.

>TRBV20-1|many|13|TRBD1|TRBJ1-1
CSARGWQGDEAFF
TGCAGTGCTAGAGGTTGGCAGGGGGATGAAGCTTTCTTT
>TRBV24-1|many|17|NA|TRBJ1-1
CATSESSYRSMNTEAFF
TGTGCCACCAGTGAGTCGTCTTACAGGTCAATGAACACTGAAGCTTTCTTT
>TRBV3-1|many|14|TRBD1|TRBJ2-1
CASSIRTGVDEQFF
TGTGCCAGCAGCATCCGGACAGGGGTGGATGAGCAGTTCTTC
>TRBV12-3/TRBV12-4|many|16|TRBD1|TRBJ1-2
CASSPAGQGSNYGYTF
TGTGCCAGCAGTCCAGCGGGACAGGGTTCTAACTATGGCTACACCTTC
>TRBV5-1|many|17|NA|TRBJ2-2
CASSLTPGISNTGELFF
TGCGCCAGCAGCTTGACCCCAGGGATTTCGAACACCGGGGAGCTGTTTTTT
>TRBV7-7|many|15|TRBD2|TRBJ2-3
CASSPTSGAPDTQYF
TGTGCTAGCAGCCCGACTAGCGGAGCACCAGATACGCAGTATTTT
>TRBV7-8|many|16|TRBD1|TRBJ1-2
CASSRKSLAQGVLHTF
TGTGCCAGCAGCCGAAAGAGCTTAGCTCAGGGGGTTTTACACACCTTC
>TRBV7-2|many|14|NA|TRBJ1-1
CASSAPGTPREAFF
TGTGCCAGCAGCGCCCCCGGGACTCCCCGAGAGGCTTTCTTT
>TRBV3-1|many|14|NA|TRBJ2-3
CASSQKLGRYTQYF
TGTGCCAGCAGCCAAAAACTAGGGCGGTATACGCAGTATTTT
>TRBV15|many|15|NA|TRBJ2-1
CATSRAMGRLAEQFF
TGTGCCACCAGCAGAGCCATGGGTCGGTTGGCTGAGCAGTTCTTC
>TRBV6-2/TRBV6-3|many|11|NA|TRBJ2-3
CASSPKDTQYF
TGTGCCAGCAGCCCAAAAGATACGCAGTATTTT
>TRBV18|many|17|TRBD1|TRBJ2-2
CASSPGQGRSNTGELFF
TGTGCCAGCTCACCAGGACAGGGGCGTTCGAACACCGGGGAGCTGTTTTTT
>TRBV20-1|NA|12|NA|TRBJ1-2
CSAPTGGLGYTF
TGCAGTGCTCCAACTGGTGGGTTAGGCTACACCTTC
>TRBV24-1|many|16|TRBD2|TRBJ2-1
CATSGLAGGSPNEQFF
TGTGCCACAAGTGGGCTAGCGGGAGGCAGCCCCAATGAGCAGTTCTTC
>TRBV12-3/TRBV12-4|NA|15|TRBD1|TRBJ2-2
CASNLGGTGPGELFF
TGTGCCAGCAACCTCGGAGGGACAGGCCCCGGGGAGCTGTTTTTT
>TRBV5-1|many|16|TRBD2|TRBJ2-1
CASSLRAGGMNNEQFF
TGCGCCAGCAGTCTTCGGGCGGGAGGAATGAACAATGAGCAGTTCTTC
>TRBV10-1|few|14|NA|TRBJ2-5
CASSESRTRETQYF
TGCGCCAGCAGTGAGTCTCGAACACGGGAGACCCAGTACTTC
>TRBV4-3|few|18|TRBD2|TRBJ2-6
CASSHAGLARTGANVLTF
TGCGCCAGCAGCCATGCGGGACTAGCGAGAACTGGGGCCAACGTCCTGACTTTC
>TRBV5-1|NA|14|NA|TRBJ2-3
CASSLVPWGDTQCF
TGCGCCAGCAGCTTGGTCCCCTGGGGAGATACGCAGTGTTTT
>TRBV3-1|few|13|NA|TRBJ1-4
CASSPRTAEKLFF
TGTGCCAGCAGCCCCCGGACAGCGGAAAAACTGTTTTTT
>TRBV5-1|many|16|NA|TRBJ2-4
CASSLEGGLVENIQYF
TGCGCCAGCAGCTTGGAAGGGGGGCTGGTTGAAAACATTCAGTACTTC
>TRBV5-1|many|13|NA|TRBJ2-7
CASSSGGSYEQYF
TGCGCCAGCAGCTCCGGGGGTTCCTACGAGCAGTACTTC
>TRBV5-4|few|19|NA|TRBJ2-6
CASSLDGTPRGSGANVLTF
TGTGCCAGCAGCTTGGATGGGACTCCAAGGGGATCTGGGGCCAACGTCCTGACTTTC
>TRBV20-1|many|14|NA|TRBJ1-5
CSARVDFSNQPQHF
TGCAGTGCTAGAGTAGACTTTAGCAATCAGCCCCAGCATTTT
>TRBV5-1|many|14|TRBD1|TRBJ1-5
CASSPEAGGQPQHF
TGCGCCAGCAGCCCGGAGGCAGGGGGTCAGCCCCAGCATTTT
>TRBV7-8|many|15|NA|TRBJ2-7
CASSLTPKDSYEQYF
TGTGCCAGCAGCTTAACCCCAAAGGACTCCTACGAGCAGTACTTC
>TRBV20-1|many|16|TRBD2|TRBJ2-1
CSAREGLAASYNEQFF
TGCAGTGCTAGAGAGGGACTAGCGGCTTCCTACAATGAGCAGTTCTTC
>TRBV6-2/TRBV6-3|NA|15|TRBD1|TRBJ2-5
CASSSPDRGRETQYF
TGTGCCAGCAGTTCCCCGGACAGGGGAAGGGAGACCCAGTACTTC
>TRBV20-1|few|14|NA|TRBJ2-7
CSARYRSTSYEQYF
TGCAGTGCCCGCTACAGGTCTACCTCCTACGAGCAGTACTTC
>TRBV20-1|many|15|NA|TRBJ1-6
CSARALGISGTQIPF
TGCAGTGCTAGAGCTTTGGGTATTTCAGGGACCCAAATCCCTTTT
>TRBV20-1|NA|15|NA|TRBJ1-5
CSARGLGGSNQPQHF
TGCAGTGCTAGAGGCCTGGGAGGAAGCAATCAGCCCCAGCATTTT
>TRBV5-1|NA|16|NA|TRBJ2-3
CASSLEIGSSTDTQYF
TGCGCCAGCAGCTTGGAAATCGGGAGTTCTACAGATACGCAGTATTTT
>TRBV7-2|NA|15|TRBD2|TRBJ2-7
CASSWAAGGQYEQYF
TGTGCCAGCAGCTGGGCCGCGGGGGGCCAGTACGAGCAGTACTTC
>TRBV12-3/TRBV12-4|NA|15|NA|TRBJ1-2
CASSSGLTTARDYTF
TGTGCCAGCAGCTCCGGACTTACTACGGCGCGGGACTACACCTTC
>TRBV12-3/TRBV12-4|many|12|NA|TRBJ2-1
CASNSRGYEQFF
TGTGCCAGCAACTCCCGAGGGTATGAGCAGTTCTTC
>TRBV5-8|many|15|NA|TRBJ1-5
CASSLFDRWNQPQHF
TGTGCCAGCAGCTTATTTGACCGGTGGAATCAGCCCCAGCATTTT
>TRBV20-1|NA|16|TRBD2|TRBJ2-1
CSVRGGWTSGGNEQFF
TGCAGTGTTCGGGGAGGATGGACTAGCGGTGGCAATGAGCAGTTCTTC
>TRBV5-5|many|12|TRBD1|TRBJ1-2
CASSLRQGRSTF
TGTGCCAGCAGCTTGAGACAGGGACGAAGTACCTTC
>TRBV9|many|14|NA|TRBJ2-5
CASSVHLWGETQYF
TGTGCCAGCAGCGTACACCTCTGGGGGGAGACCCAGTACTTC
>TRBV29-1|many|11|NA|TRBJ2-2
CSVGDTGELFF
TGCAGCGTTGGCGATACCGGGGAGCTGTTTTTT
>TRBV2|NA|15|NA|TRBJ2-2
CASNTGTTNTGELFF
TGTGCCAGCAATACCGGGACAACGAACACCGGGGAGCTGTTTTTT
>TRBV7-2|many|13|NA|TRBJ1-2
CASSLPRGYGYTF
TGTGCCAGCAGCTTACCGCGGGGTTATGGCTACACCTTC
>TRBV29-1|many|12|NA|TRBJ2-7
CSVEDRYYEQYF
TGCAGCGTTGAGGACAGATACTACGAGCAGTACTTC
>TRBV28|many|13|NA|TRBJ1-5
CASSPYSNQPQHF
TGTGCCAGCAGCCCCTATAGCAATCAGCCCCAGCATTTT
>TRBV5-1|many|16|TRBD2|TRBJ2-1
CASTPTGGSSYNEQFF
TGCGCCAGCACTCCCACGGGGGGTAGCTCCTACAATGAGCAGTTCTTC
>TRBV20-1|few|16|TRBD1|TRBJ1-6
CCARDPRTGGGSPLHF
TGCTGTGCTAGAGATCCCCGGACAGGGGGCGGGTCACCCCTCCACTTT
>TRBV27|few|13|NA|TRBJ1-5
CASSWTEDQPQHF
TGTGCCAGCAGTTGGACAGAAGATCAGCCCCAGCATTTT
>TRBV5-1|few|14|NA|TRBJ1-6
CASSLVGDYSPLHF
TGCGCCAGCAGCTTGGTGGGGGATTATTCACCCCTCCACTTT
>TRBV5-1|many|15|TRBD2|TRBJ2-3
CASSLEGGRGDTQYF
TGCGCCAGCAGCTTGGAAGGCGGGAGGGGAGATACGCAGTATTTT
>TRBV4-3|many|13|NA|TRBJ2-2
CASSHLNTGELFF
TGCGCCAGCAGCCACTTGAACACCGGGGAGCTGTTTTTT
>TRBV5-6|many|20|NA|TRBJ2-7
CASTMGEPTNRAPIYWEQYF
TGTGCCAGCACTATGGGGGAGCCGACCAACAGGGCCCCCATATATTGGGAGCAGTACTTC
>TRBV20-1|many|13|TRBD1|TRBJ1-1
CSAGTGRHTEAFF
TGCAGTGCTGGGACAGGGAGACACACTGAAGCTTTCTTT
>TRBV5-4|few|16|NA|TRBJ2-4
CASSLGGATAKNIQYF
TGTGCCAGCAGCTTGGGAGGTGCGACCGCCAAAAACATTCAGTACTTC
>TRBV9|many|12|NA|TRBJ2-1
CASTGYDNEQFF
TGTGCCAGCACCGGATATGACAATGAGCAGTTCTTC
>TRBV7-2|NA|12|NA|TRBJ2-4
CASSLVWDIQYF
TGTGCCAGCAGCTTAGTGTGGGACATTCAGTACTTC